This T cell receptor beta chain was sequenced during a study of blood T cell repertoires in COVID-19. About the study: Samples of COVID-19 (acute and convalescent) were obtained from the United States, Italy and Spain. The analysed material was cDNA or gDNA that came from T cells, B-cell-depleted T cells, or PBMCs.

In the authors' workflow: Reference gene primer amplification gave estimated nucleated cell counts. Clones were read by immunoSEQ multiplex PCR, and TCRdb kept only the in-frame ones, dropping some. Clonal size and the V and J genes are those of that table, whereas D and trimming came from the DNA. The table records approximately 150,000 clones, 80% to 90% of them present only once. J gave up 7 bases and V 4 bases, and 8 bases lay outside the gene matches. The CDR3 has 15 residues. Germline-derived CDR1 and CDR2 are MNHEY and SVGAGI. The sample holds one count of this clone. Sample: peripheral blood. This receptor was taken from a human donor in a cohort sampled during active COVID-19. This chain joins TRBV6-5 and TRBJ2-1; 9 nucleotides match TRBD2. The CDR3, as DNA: TGTGCCAGCAGTTCCCAGGGAGCGGGGGGTAATGAGCAGTTCTTC. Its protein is CASSSQGAGGNEQFF.